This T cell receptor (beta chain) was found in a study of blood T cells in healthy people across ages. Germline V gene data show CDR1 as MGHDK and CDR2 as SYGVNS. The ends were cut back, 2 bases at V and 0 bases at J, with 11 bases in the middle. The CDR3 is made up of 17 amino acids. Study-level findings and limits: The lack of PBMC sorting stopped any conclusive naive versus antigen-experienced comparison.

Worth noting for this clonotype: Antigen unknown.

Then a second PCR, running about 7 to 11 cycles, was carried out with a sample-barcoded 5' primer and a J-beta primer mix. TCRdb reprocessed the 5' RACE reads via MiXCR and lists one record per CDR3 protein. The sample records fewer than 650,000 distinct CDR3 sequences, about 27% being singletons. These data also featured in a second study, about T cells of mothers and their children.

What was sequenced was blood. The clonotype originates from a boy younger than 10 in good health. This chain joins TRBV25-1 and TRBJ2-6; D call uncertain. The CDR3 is CASSEGYGTSGANVLTF. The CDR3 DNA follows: TGTGCCAGCAGTGAAGGGTACGGAACCTCTGGGGCCAACGTCCTGACTTTC.